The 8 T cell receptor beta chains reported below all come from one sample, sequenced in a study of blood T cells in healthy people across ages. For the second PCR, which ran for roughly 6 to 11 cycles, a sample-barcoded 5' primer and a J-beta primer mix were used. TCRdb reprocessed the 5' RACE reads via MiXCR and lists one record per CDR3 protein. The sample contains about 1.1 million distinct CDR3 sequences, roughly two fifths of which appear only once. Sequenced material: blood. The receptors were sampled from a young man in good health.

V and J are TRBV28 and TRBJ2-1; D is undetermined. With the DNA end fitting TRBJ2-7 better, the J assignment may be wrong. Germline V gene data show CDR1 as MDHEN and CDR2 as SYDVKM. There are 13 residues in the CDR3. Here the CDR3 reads CASSQLRTNEQYF. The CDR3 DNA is TGTGCCAGCAGCCAACTACGGACCAATGAGCAGTACTTC.

For the CDR3, the DNA is TGTGCTAGTGCCTCGGCGGGGAATCAGCCCCAGCATTTT. This codes for CASASAGNQPQHF. J is TRBJ1-5 and V is TRBV12-5, with unresolved D. CDR3 length equals 13 residues. V shed 7 bases and J shed 4 bases, with 11 bases lying between them. Germline V gene lookup returns CDR1 LGHNT and CDR2 FRNRAP.

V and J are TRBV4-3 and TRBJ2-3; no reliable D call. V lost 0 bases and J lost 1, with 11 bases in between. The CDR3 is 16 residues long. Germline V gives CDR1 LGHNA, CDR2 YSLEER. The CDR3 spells CASSQEYDLRTDTQYF. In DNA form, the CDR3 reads TGCGCCAGCAGCCAAGAATATGACTTGCGCACAGATACGCAGTATTTT.

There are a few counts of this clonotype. The CDR3 reads CASSDGGFPGELFF. DNA for the CDR3: TGTGCCAGCAGTGATGGGGGTTTTCCCGGGGAGCTGTTTTTT. The chain uses TRBV2 and TRBJ2-2, with D possibly being TRBD1 or TRBD2 (5 bases each). The V end lost 3 bases, the J end lost 6 bases, and 11 bases lay between the germline ends. Per the germline V gene, CDR1 is SNHLY and CDR2 is FYNNEI. This CDR3 has 14 residues. Full variable domain (rest looked up from reference TRBV2 and TRBJ2-2): EPEVTQTPSHQVTQMGQEVILRCVPISNHLYFYWYRQILGQKVEFLVSFYNNEISEKSEIFDDQFSVERPDGSNFTLKIRSTKLEDSAMYFCASSDGGFPGELFFGEGSRLTVL.

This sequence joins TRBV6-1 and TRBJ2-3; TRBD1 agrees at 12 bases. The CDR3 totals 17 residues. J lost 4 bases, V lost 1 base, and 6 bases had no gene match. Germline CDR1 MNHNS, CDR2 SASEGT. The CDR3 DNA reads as TGTGCCAGCAGTGAAGGGGGGACAGGGGGCATGTCAGATACGCAGTATTTT. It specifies CASSEGGTGGMSDTQYF.

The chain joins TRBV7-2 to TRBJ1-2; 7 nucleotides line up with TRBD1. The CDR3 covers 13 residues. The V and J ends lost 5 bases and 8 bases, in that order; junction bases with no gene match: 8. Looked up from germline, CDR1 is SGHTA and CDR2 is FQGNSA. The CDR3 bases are TGTGCCAGCAGCCAGGGGGATATCATCGGCTACACCTTC. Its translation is CASSQGDIIGYTF.

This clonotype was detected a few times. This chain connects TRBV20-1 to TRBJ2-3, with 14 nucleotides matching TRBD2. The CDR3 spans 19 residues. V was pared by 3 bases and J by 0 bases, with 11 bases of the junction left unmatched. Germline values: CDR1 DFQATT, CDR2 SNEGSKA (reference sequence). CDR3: CSASGGTSGGPFSTDTQYF. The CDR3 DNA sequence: TGCAGTGCTAGCGGTGGGACTAGCGGGGGACCCTTTAGCACAGATACGCAGTATTTT.

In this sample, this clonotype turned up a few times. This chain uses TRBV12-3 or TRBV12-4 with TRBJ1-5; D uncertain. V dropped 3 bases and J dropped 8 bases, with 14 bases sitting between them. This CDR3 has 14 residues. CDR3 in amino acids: CASSFSTGVEPQHF. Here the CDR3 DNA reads TGTGCCAGCAGTTTTTCGACGGGTGTTGAGCCCCAGCATTTT.